What follows describes a single T cell receptor (beta chain). The use of genomic DNA as template underpinned the TCR beta VDJ and CDR3 profiling. One entry per CDR3 protein, called by TCRdb with MiXCR from the reads. Of roughly 190,000 distinct CDR3 sequences in the sample, 48% were seen once. This entry comes from a study of CD8+CD57+ T cells in acquired aplastic anemia. This CDR3 contains 15 residues. The germline gives CDR1 SEHNR, CDR2 FQNEAQ (reference sequence). Trimming stripped 1 base from V and 4 bases from J, with 13 bases between. Flow cytometry had shown expanded CD8+CD57+ cells in the patients chosen for sequencing.

This chain uses TRBV7-9 with TRBJ1-2; D is ambiguous. This TCR was recovered from a human donor with aplastic anemia. Sequencing was done on a sample of sorted CD4+, CD8+, or CD8+CD57+ T cells (not recorded which) from PBMCs. The CDR3 here is CASSLGRASGYGYTF. Here the CDR3 DNA reads TGTGCCAGCAGCTTAGGGAGGGCCAGCGGCTATGGCTACACCTTC.